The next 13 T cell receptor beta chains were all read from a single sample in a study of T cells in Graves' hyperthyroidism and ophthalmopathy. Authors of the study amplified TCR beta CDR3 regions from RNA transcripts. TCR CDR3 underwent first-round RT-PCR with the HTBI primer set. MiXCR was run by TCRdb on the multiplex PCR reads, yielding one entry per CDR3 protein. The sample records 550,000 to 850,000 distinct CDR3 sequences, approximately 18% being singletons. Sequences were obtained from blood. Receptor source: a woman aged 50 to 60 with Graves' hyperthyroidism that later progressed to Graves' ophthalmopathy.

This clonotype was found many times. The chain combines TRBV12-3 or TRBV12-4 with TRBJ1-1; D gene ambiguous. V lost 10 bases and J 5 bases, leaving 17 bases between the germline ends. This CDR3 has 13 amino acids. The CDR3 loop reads CATLHGLGTEAFF. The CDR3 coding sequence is TGTGCCACCCTCCATGGGCTCGGTACTGAAGCTTTCTTT.

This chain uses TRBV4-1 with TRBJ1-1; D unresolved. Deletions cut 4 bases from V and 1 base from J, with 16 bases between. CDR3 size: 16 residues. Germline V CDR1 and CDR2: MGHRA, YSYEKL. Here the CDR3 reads CASSPHGSKGNTEAFF. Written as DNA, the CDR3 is TGCGCCAGCAGCCCGCACGGGAGTAAGGGGAACACTGAAGCTTTCTTT.

Here the CDR3 DNA reads TGTGCCAGCAGCCAGATTGGACAGCCTAGCGGGCAGCCCCAGCATTTT. Translating gives CASSQIGQPSGQPQHF. The chain recombines TRBV4-2 with TRBJ1-5; possible D gene TRBD1, 6 bases. The CDR3 runs to 16 residues. Germline-derived CDR1 and CDR2 are LGHNA and YNFKEQ. V was trimmed by 3 bases and J by 7 bases, leaving 19 bases between them.

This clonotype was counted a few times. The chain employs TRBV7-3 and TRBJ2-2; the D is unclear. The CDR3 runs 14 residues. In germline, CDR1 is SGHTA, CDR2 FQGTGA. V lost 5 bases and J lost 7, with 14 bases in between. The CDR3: CASSPGLVGGELFF. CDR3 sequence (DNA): TGTGCCAGCAGCCCCGGCCTGGTGGGCGGGGAGCTGTTTTTT.

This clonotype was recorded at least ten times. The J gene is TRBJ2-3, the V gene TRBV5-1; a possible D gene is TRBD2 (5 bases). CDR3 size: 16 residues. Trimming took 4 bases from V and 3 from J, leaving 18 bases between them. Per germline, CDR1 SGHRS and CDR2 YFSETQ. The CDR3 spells CASSPAAPGLTDTQYF. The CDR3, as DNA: TGCGCCAGCAGCCCGGCGGCGCCGGGATTGACAGATACGCAGTATTTT.

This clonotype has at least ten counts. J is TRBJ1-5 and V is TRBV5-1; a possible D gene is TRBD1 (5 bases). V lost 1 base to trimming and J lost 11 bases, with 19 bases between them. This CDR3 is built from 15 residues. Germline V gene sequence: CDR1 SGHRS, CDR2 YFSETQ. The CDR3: CASSLYSPPGETQHF. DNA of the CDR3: TGCGCCAGCAGCTTGTACAGCCCCCCGGGGGAGACCCAGCATTTT.

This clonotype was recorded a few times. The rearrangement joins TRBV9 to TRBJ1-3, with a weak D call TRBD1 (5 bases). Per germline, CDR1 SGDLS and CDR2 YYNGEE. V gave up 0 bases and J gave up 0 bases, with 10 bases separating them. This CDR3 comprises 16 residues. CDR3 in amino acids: CASSVGGWNSGNTIYF. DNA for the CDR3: TGTGCCAGCAGCGTAGGGGGCTGGAACTCTGGAAACACCATATATTTT.

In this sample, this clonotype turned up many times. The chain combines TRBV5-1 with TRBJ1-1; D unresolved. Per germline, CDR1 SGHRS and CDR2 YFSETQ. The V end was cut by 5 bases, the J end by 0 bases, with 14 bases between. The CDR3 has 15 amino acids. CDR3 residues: CASSLRPDLNTEAFF. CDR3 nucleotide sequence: TGCGCCAGCAGTTTGAGACCCGACTTGAACACTGAAGCTTTCTTT.

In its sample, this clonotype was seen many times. The CDR3 sequence is CASSLNHRGPGNIQYF. The CDR3 bases are TGTGCCAGCAGTTTAAATCATCGGGGGCCCGGAAACATTCAGTACTTC. The rearrangement joins TRBV12-3 or TRBV12-4 to TRBJ2-4, with D possibly being TRBD1 or TRBD2 (6 bases each). The CDR3 covers 16 residues. V lost 2 bases and J lost 6, with 17 bases in between.

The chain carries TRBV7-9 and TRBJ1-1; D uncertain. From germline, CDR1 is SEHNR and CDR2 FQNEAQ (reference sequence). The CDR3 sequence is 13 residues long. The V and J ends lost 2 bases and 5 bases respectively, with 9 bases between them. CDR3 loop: CASSLTDWTEAFF. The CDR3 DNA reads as TGTGCCAGCAGCTTAACCGATTGGACTGAAGCTTTCTTT.

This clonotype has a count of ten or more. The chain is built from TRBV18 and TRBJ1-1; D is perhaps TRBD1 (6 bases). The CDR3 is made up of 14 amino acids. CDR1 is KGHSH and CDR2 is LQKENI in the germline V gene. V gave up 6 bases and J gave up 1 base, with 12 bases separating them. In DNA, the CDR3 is TGTGCCAGCTCGCCAAGCAGGGGGAACACTGAAGCTTTCTTT. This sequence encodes CASSPSRGNTEAFF.

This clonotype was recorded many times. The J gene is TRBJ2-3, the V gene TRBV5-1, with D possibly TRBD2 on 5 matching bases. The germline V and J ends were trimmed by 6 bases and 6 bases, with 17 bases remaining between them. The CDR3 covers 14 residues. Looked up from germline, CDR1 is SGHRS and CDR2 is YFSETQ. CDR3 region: CASMGVSSSDTQYF. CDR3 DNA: TGCGCCAGCATGGGAGTATCCTCCTCCGATACGCAGTATTTT. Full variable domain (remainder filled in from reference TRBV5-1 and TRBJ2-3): KAGVTQTPRYLIKTRGQQVTLSCSPISGHRSVSWYQQTPGQGLQFLFEYFSETQRNKGNFPGRFSGRQFSNSRSEMNVSTLELGDSALYLCASMGVSSSDTQYFGPGTRLTVL.

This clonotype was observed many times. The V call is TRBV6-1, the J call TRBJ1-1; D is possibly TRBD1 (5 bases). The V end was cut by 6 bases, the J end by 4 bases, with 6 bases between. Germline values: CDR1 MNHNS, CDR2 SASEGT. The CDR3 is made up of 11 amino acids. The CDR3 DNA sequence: TGTGCCAGCAGACAGGCCACTGAAGCTTTCTTT. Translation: CASRQATEAFF.